The T cell receptor (beta chain) described here comes from a study of T-cell memory formation after mild COVID-19. Study results and caveats: Mainly CM and EM harbored the contracting CD4+ clones; mainly EMRA harbored the CD8+ ones.

The CDR3 is made up of 15 amino acids. The V and J ends lost 4 bases and 5 bases respectively, with 17 bases between them. Germline CDR1 MGHRA, CDR2 YSYEKL. TCRdb reprocessed the 5' RACE reads via MiXCR and lists one record per CDR3 protein. The sample has fewer than 150,000 distinct CDR3 sequences; more than 13% are singletons. In regard to this clonotype: The antigen is unknown.

The chain uses TRBV4-1 and TRBJ1-1, with a tentative D call TRBD1 (5 bases). The receptor was derived from an adult woman who had mild COVID-19 (a few samples of this study predate the infection). Cell type and time point are not known. The sequenced material came from PBMCs or a T cell subset sorted from them (not recorded which). This CDR3 reads CASSPAAVGETEAFF. CDR3 bases: TGCGCCAGCAGCCCGGCGGCGGTGGGGGAGACTGAAGCTTTCTTT.